Sequencing of this T cell receptor beta chain was carried out in a study of early T cells in non-severe SARS-CoV-2 infection. Study-wide points: Lookups in VDJdb leaned toward anti-spike CD8 responses and missed private and CD4 specificities.

Germline loops: CDR1 DFQATT, CDR2 SNEGSKA (reference sequence). The CDR3 runs to 15 residues. On this clonotype itself: Its antigen is not identified.

Via MiXCR, TCRdb re-called the 5' RACE reads, giving one row per CDR3 protein. The top ten hold over 8% of the sample, which has roughly 70,000 distinct CDR3 sequences, roughly 18% seen once. This specimen was whole blood, taken at baseline. The chain is built from TRBV20-1 and TRBJ1-5; possible D gene TRBD1, 6 bases. The TCR was taken from an adult who was a healthcare worker with PCR-confirmed SARS-CoV-2 infection or an uninfected control (not recorded which). The CDR3 reads CSVRRGRGSNQPQHF. The CDR3 nucleotides read TGCAGCGTCCGCAGGGGACGGGGAAGCAATCAGCCCCAGCATTTT.